This TCR beta chain came from a study of blood T cell repertoires in COVID-19. About the study: The origin of the acute and convalescent COVID-19 samples was the United States, Italy and Spain. T cells, B-cell-depleted T cells, or PBMCs provided the cDNA or gDNA that served as material.

The CDR3 extends over 13 amino acids. V lost 0 bases to trimming and J lost 6 bases, with 7 bases between them. Germline CDR1 reads KGHDR; CDR2 reads SFDVKD. Original handling: Estimates of nucleated cell counts were drawn from the amplification of reference gene primers. Clones were read by immunoSEQ multiplex PCR, and TCRdb kept only the in-frame ones, dropping some. That table is the source of V, J and clone size, and D and trimming were worked out from the DNA. The data contain 40,000 to 50,000 clones, approximately 92% of them singletons. The V call is TRBV24-1, the J call TRBJ1-1; D uncertain. This TCR was sampled from a man between 25 and 39 years old with active or convalescent COVID-19. The specimen sequenced was peripheral blood. This CDR3 reads CATSDLEDSEAFF. CDR3 DNA: TGTGCCACCAGTGATTTGGAGGATTCTGAAGCTTTCTTT.